This note documents a single T cell receptor beta chain sequence. Its target is unknown. PCR involved 60 Vbeta and 13 Jbeta primers. Libraries were prepared by immunoSEQ multiplex PCR; TCRdb keeps only in-frame clonotypes and omits some of them. The table lists 110,000 or so clones, around four fifths of them singletons. The data originate from a study of cytomegalovirus exposure and HLA in healthy donors. Study background: Of the donors genotyped, some 400 in all, around 76% fell in the Caucasian-associated ancestry cluster.

The germline V gene encodes CDR1 SGDLS and CDR2 YYNGEE. V gave up 4 bases and J gave up 0 bases, with 11 bases separating them. The CDR3 runs 14 residues. Findings and caveats of the study: Earlier findings revealed that most TCR beta V segments proved productive either about 87% or about 30% of the time. Prediction of most subjects' HLA-A and HLA-B alleles by TCR beta sequences was reportedly accurate. Later examination showed HLA-associated TCR beta chains had greater clonal expansion than equally common others.

The clonotype comes from a woman aged 45-60 years in good health and CMV-seropositive. The V and J genes are TRBV9 and TRBJ2-7, with unresolved D. The sample taken for sequencing was PBMCs. CDR3 residues: CASSTSLGSYEQYF. The CDR3 coding sequence is TGTGCCAGCAGCACCAGTCTAGGCTCCTACGAGCAGTACTTC.